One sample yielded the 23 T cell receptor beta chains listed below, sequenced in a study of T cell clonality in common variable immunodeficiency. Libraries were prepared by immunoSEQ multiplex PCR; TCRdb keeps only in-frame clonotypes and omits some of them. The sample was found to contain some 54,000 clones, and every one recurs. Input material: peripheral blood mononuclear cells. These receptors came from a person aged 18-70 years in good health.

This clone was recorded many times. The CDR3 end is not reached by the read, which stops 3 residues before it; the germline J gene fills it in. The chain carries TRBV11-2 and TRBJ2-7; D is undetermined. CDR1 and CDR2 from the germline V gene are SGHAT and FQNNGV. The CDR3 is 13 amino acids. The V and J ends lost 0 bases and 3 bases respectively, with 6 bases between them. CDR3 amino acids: CASSLDGYYEQYF. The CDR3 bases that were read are TGTGCCAGCAGCTTAGACGGGTACTACGAG.

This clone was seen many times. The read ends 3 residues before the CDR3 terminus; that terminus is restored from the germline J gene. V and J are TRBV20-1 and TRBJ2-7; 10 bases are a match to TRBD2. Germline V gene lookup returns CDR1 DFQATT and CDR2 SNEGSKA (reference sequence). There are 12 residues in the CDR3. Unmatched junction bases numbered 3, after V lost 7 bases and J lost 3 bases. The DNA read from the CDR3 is TGCAGTGAGTCTAGCGGGGGCTACGAG. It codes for CSESSGGYE. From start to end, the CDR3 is CSESSGGYEQYF.

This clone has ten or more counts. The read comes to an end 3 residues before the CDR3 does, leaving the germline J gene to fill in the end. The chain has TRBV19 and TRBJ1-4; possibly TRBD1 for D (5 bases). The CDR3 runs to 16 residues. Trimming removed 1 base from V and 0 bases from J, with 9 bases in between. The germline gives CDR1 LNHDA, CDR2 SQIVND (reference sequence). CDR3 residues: CASSIAAGTTNEKLFF. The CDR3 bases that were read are TGTGCCAGTAGTATAGCAGCAGGGACAACTAATGAAAAA.

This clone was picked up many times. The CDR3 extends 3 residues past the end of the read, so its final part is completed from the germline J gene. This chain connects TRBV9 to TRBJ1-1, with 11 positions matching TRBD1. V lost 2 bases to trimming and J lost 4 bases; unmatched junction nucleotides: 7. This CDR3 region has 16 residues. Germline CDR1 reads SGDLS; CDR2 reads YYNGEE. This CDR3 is CASSVGDRGWSTEAFF. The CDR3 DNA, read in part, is TGTGCCAGCAGCGTGGGGGACAGGGGGTGGTCCACTGAA. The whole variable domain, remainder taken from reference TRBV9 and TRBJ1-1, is DSGVTQTPKHLITATGQRVTLRCSPRSGDLSVYWYQQSLDQGLQFLIQYYNGEERAKGNILERFSAQQFPDLHSELNLSSLELGDSALYFCASSVGDRGWSTEAFFGQGTRLTVV.

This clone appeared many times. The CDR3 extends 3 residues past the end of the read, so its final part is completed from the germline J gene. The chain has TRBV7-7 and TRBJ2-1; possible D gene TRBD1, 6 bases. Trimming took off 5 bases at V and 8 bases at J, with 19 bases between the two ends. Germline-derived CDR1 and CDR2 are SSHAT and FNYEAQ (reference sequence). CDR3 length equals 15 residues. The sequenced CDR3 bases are TGTGCCAGCAGCCCACAAGGGGGAGCGTGGGATGAG. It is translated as CASSPQGGAWDE. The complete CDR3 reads CASSPQGGAWDEQFF.

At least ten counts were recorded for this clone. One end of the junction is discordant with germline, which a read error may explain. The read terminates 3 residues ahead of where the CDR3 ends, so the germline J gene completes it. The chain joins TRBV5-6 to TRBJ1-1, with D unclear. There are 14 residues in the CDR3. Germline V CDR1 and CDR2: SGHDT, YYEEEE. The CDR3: CASSFPPVNTEAFF. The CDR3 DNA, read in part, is TGTGCAAGCAGCTTTCCCCCCGTGAACACTGAA.

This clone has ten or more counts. The CDR3 protein is CASSSLSLSEQYF. Partial CDR3 DNA: TGCGCCAGCAGCTCCTTAAGTCTCAGCGAG. The rearrangement joins TRBV5-1 to TRBJ2-7; D unclear. The CDR3 end is not reached by the read, which stops 3 residues before it; the germline J gene fills it in. The CDR3 is made up of 13 amino acids. Germline values: CDR1 SGHRS, CDR2 YFSETQ. The V end was cut by 3 bases, the J end by 6 bases, with 13 bases between.

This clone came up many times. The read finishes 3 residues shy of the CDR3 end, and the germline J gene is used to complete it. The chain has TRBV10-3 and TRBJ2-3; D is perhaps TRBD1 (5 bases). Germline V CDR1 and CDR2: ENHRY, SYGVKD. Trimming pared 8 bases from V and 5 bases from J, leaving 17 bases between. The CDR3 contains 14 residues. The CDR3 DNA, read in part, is TGTGCCATCTCTGAAAGGGGTGTCGGAGATACG. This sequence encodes CAISERGVGDT. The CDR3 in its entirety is CAISERGVGDTQYF.

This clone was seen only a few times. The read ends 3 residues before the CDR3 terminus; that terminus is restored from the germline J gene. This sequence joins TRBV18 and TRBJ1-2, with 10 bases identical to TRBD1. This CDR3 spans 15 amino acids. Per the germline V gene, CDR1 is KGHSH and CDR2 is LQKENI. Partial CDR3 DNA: TGTGCCAGCTCACCCTGGACAGGGGGATTGGATGAC. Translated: CASSPWTGGLDD. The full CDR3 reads CASSPWTGGLDDYTF. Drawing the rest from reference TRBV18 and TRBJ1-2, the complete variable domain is NAGVMQNPRHLVRRRGQEARLRCSPMKGHSHVYWYRQLPEEGLKFMVYLQKENIIDESGMPKERFSAEFPKEGPSILRIQQVVRGDSAAYFCASSPWTGGLDDYTFGSGTRLTVV.

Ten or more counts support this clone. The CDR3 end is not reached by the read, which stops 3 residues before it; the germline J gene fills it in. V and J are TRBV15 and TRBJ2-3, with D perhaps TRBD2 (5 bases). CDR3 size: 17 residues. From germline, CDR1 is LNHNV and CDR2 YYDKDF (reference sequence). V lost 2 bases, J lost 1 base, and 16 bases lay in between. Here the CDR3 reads CATSRNPGPSRTDTQYF. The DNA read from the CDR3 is TGTGCCACCAGCAGAAACCCGGGCCCTAGCCGCACAGATACG.

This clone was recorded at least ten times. CDR3 DNA (partial): TGTGCCAGCAGTAGGGCAGGGAACTATGGC. Residues: CASSRAGNYG. The full CDR3 is CASSRAGNYGYTF. The rearrangement uses TRBV6-2 or TRBV6-3 and TRBJ1-2; D is perhaps TRBD1 (5 bases). The CDR3 extends 3 residues past the end of the read, so its final part is completed from the germline J gene. The germline V and J ends were trimmed by 5 bases and 2 bases, with 9 bases remaining between them. This CDR3 comprises 13 residues. The germline V gene encodes CDR1 MNHEY and CDR2 SVGEGT.

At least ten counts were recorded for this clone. The CDR3 sequence is CASKRLYNEQFF. The CDR3 DNA, read in part, is TGTGCCAGCAAGAGACTTTACAATGAG. The gene calls are TRBV2 and TRBJ2-1; D remains ambiguous. The read ends 3 residues shy of where the CDR3 ends; the end is completed using the germline J gene. Between the trimmed V and J ends, which lost 7 bases and 4 bases, there was a span of 8 bases. The V gene's germline CDR1 is SNHLY and CDR2 FYNNEI. The CDR3 is 12 residues long.

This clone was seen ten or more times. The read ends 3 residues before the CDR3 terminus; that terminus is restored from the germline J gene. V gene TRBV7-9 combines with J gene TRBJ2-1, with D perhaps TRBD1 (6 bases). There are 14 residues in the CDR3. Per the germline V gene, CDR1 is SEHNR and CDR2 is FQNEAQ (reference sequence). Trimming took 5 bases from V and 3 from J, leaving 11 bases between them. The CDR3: CASSPGHSYNEQFF. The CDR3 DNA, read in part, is TGTGCCAGCAGCCCGGGACATAGCTACAATGAG.

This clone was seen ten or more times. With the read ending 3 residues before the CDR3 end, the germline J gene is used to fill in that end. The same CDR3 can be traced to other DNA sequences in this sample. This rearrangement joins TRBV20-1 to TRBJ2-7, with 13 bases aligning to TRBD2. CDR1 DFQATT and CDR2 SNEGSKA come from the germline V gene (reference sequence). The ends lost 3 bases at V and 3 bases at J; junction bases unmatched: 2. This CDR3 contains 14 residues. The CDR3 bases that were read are TGCAGTGCTAGGGGACTAGCGGGAATCTACGAG. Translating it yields CSARGLAGIYE. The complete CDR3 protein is CSARGLAGIYEQYF.

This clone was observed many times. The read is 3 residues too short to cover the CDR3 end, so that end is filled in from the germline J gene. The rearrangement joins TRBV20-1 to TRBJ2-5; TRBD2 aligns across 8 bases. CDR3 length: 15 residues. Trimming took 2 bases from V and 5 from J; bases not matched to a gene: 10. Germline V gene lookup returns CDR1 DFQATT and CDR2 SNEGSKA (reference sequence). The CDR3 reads CSARNPGGPGETQYF. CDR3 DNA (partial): TGCAGTGCTAGAAACCCGGGAGGGCCGGGGGAGACC.

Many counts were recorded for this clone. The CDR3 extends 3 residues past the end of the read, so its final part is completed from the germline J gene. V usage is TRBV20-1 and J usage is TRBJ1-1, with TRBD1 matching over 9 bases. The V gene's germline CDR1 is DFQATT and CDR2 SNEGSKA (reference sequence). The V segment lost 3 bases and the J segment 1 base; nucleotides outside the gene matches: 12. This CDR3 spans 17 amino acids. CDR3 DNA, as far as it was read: TGCAGTGCTAGTCCGGGACAGGGTTTTTTTGGGAACACTGAA. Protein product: CSASPGQGFFGNTE. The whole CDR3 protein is CSASPGQGFFGNTEAFF.

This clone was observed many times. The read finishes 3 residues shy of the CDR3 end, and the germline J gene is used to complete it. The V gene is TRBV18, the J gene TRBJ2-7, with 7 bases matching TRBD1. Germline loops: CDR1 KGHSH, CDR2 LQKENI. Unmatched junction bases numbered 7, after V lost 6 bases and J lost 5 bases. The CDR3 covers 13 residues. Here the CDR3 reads CASSRTGGHEQYF. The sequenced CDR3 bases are TGTGCCAGCTCTCGGACAGGAGGTCACGAG.

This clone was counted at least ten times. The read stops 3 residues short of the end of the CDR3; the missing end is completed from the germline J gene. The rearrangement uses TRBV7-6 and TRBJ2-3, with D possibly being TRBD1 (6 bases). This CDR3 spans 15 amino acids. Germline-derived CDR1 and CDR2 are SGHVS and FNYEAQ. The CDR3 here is CASSLGGTPSPPQYF. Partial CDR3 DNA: TGTGCCAGCAGCTTAGGTGGGACACCCAGCCCCCCG.

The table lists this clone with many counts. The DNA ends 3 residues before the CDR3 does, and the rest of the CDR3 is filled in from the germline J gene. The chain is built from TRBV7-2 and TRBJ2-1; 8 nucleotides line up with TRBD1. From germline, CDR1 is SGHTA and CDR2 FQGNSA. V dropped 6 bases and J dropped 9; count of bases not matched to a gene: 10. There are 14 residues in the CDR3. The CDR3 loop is CASRTGVPTSEQFF. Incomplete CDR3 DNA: TGTGCCAGCAGGACAGGGGTTCCTACATCTGAG.

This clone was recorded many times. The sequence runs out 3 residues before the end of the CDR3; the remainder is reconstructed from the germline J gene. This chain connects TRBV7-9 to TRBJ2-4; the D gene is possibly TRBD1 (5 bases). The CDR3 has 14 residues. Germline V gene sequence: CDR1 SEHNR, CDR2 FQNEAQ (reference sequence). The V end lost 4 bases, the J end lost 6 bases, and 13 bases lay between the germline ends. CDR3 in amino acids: CASSSAWGGNIQYF. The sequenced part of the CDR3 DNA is TGTGCCAGCAGCTCCGCGTGGGGCGGAAACATT.

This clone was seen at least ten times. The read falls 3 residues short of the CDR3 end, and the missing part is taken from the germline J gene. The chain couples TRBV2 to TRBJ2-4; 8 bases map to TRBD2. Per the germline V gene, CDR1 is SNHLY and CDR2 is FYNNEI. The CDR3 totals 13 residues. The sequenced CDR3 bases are TGTGCCAGCAGTGAAGGGACTAGCATCAGT. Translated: CASSEGTSIS. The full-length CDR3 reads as CASSEGTSISQYF.

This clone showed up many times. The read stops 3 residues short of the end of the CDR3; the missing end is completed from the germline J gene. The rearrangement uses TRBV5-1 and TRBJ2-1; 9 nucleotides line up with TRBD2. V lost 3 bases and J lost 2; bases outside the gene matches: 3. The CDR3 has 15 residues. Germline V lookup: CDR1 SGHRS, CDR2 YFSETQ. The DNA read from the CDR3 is TGCGCCAGCAGCTCTCTAGCGGGAACCTACAATGAG. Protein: CASSSLAGTYNE. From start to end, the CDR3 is CASSSLAGTYNEQFF.

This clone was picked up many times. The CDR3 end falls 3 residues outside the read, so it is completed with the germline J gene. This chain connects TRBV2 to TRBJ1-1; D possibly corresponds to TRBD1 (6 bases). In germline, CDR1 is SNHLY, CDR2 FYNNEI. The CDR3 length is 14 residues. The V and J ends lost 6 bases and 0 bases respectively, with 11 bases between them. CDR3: CASSDTGMNTEAFF. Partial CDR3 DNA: TGTGCCAGCAGCGACACAGGGATGAACACTGAA.